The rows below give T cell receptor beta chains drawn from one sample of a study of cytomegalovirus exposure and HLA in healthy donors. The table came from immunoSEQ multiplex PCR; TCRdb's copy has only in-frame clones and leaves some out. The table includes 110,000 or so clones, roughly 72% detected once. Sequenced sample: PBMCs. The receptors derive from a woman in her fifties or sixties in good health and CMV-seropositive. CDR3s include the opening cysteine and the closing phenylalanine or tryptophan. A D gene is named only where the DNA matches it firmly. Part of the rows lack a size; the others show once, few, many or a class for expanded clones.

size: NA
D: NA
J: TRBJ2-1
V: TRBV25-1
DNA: TGTGCCAGCACCGGCTGGGGGGATGAGCAGTTCTTC
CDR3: CASTGWGDEQFF

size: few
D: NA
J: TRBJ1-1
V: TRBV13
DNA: TGTGCCAGCAGCCAGCGGGGCATAAACACTGAAGCTTTCTTT
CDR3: CASSQRGINTEAFF

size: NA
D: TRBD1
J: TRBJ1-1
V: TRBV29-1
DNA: TGCAGCGCCGGACAGGTTATAACTGAAGCTTTCTTT
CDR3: CSAGQVITEAFF

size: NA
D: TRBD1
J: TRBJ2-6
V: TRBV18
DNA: TGTGCCAGCTCACGCGGGACAGGGCCTTCCGGGGCCAACGTCCTGACTTTC
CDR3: CASSRGTGPSGANVLTF

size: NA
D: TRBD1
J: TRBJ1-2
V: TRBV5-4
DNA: TGTGCCAGCAGCTTGGACCCGGGACAGAGTTTCTATGGCTACACCTTC
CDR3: CASSLDPGQSFYGYTF

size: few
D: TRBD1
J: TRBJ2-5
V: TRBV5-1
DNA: TGCGCCAGCAGCTTCGAGACAGGGCAAGAGACCCAGTACTTC
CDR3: CASSFETGQETQYF

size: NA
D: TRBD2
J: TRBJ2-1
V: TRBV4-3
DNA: TGCGCCAGCAGCCAACGCGTGGGAGGGTCGGACAATGAGCAGTTCTTC
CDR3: CASSQRVGGSDNEQFF

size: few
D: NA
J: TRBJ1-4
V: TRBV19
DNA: TGTGCCAGTCAGCCCCGACAGGCAGACAATGAAAAACTGTTTTTT
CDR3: CASQPRQADNEKLFF

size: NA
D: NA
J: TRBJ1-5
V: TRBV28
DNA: TGTGCCAGCAGTTTATACGCAGAGCCCCAGCATTTT
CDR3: CASSLYAEPQHF

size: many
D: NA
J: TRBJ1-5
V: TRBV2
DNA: TGTGCCAGCAGTGACGGGTATCAGCCCCAGCATTTT
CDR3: CASSDGYQPQHF

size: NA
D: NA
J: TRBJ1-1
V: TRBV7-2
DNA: TGTGCCAGCAGCCCGAGGGCCGACGTGGGCACTGAAGCTTTCTTT
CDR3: CASSPRADVGTEAFF

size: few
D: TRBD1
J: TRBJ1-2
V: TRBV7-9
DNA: TGTGCCAGCAGCGCCCCGAACAGGGGGCCATACTATGGCTACACCTTC
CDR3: CASSAPNRGPYYGYTF

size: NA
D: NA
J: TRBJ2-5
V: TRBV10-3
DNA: TGTGCCATCAGTGAAGGGGGAACTCAAGAGACCCAGTACTTC
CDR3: CAISEGGTQETQYF

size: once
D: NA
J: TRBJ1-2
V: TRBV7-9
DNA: TGTGCCAGCAGCCCGGACAGCATCTATGGCTACACCTTC
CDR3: CASSPDSIYGYTF

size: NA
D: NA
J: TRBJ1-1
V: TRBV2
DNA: TGTGCCAGCAGTGTGTCATCAGGGTTGAACACTGAAGCTTTCTTT
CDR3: CASSVSSGLNTEAFF

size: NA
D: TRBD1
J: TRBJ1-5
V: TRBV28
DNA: TGTGCCAGCAGTGCGACAGGGGGGGACGATCAGCCCCAGCATTTT
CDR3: CASSATGGDDQPQHF

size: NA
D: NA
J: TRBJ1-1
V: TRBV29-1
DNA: TGCAGCGTTCGTGATGCAGTTAAGAACACTGAAGCTTTCTTT
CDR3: CSVRDAVKNTEAFF

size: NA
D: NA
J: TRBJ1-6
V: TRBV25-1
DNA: TGTGCCAGCAGTGAAGGCGGGTCAGGGGCGTCACCCCTCCACTTT
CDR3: CASSEGGSGASPLHF

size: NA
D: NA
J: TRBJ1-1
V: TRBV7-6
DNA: TGTGCCAGCAGCTTAGCGACAGTTATGAACACTGAAGCTTTCTTT
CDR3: CASSLATVMNTEAFF

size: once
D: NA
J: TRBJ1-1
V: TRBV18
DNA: TGTGCCAGCTCACCCTTTGGCACGAACACTGAAGCTTTCTTT
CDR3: CASSPFGTNTEAFF

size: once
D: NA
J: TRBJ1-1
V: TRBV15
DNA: TGTGCCACCAGCAGCGAGTTTACAGGGTCTAACTTTCGGAACACTGAAGCTTTCTTT
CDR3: CATSSEFTGSNFRNTEAFF

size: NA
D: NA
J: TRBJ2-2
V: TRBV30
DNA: TGTGCCTGGCAAGGTCGCGCGGGCCCTAACACCGGGGAGCTGTTTTTT
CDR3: CAWQGRAGPNTGELFF

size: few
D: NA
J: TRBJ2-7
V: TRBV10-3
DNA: TGTGCCATCAGTGAGTCCCAAAACAGATACGAGCAGTACTTC
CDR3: CAISESQNRYEQYF

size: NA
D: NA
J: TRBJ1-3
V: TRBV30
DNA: TGTGCCTGGAATCCCATTGAGAGGGCTGGAAACACCATATATTTT
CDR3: CAWNPIERAGNTIYF

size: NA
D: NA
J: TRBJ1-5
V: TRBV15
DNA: TGTGCCACCAGCAGAGATTTTGGCCCCAATCAGCCCCAGCATTTT
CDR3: CATSRDFGPNQPQHF

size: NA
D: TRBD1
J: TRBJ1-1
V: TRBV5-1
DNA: TGCGCCAGCAGCCGACAGGGGGCTGGAGCTGAAGCTTTCTTT
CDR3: CASSRQGAGAEAFF

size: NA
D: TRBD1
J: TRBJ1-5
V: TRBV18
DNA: TGTGCCAGCTCACCGGGACAGGGGGCTCAGCCCCAGCATTTT
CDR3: CASSPGQGAQPQHF

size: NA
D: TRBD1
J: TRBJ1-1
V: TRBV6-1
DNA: TGTGCCAGCAGTGAGGGACAGGTGGGTCCGGACACTGAAGCTTTCTTT
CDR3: CASSEGQVGPDTEAFF

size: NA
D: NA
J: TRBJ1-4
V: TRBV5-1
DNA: TGCGCCAGCAGCTTGTCGGTCGATAATGAAAAACTGTTTTTT
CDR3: CASSLSVDNEKLFF

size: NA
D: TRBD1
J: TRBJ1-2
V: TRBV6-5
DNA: TGTGCCAGCAGTTACCAGGGGGTTAGCTACACCTTC
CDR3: CASSYQGVSYTF

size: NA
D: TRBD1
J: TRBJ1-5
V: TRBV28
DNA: TGTGCCAGCAGTAGTGGGACAGCAGATCAGCCCCAGCATTTT
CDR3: CASSSGTADQPQHF

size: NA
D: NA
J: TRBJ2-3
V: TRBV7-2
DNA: TGTGCCAGCAGCCTCTCTCCGGCAGATACGCAGTATTTT
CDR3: CASSLSPADTQYF

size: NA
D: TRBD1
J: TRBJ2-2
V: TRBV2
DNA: TGTGCCAGCAGTCCCGACAGGGTAACGAACACCGGGGAGCTGTTTTTT
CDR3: CASSPDRVTNTGELFF

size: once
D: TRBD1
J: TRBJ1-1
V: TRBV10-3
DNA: TGTGCCATCAGTGTACAGGGGAGCACTGAAGCTTTCTTT
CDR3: CAISVQGSTEAFF

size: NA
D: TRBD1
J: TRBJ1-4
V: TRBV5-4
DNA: TGTGCCAGCAGCGACCGGGACAGGGCAAATGAAAAACTGTTTTTT
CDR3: CASSDRDRANEKLFF

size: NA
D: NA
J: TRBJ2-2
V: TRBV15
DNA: TGTGCCACCAGCAGATCCGGCACCGGGGAGCTGTTTTTT
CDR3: CATSRSGTGELFF

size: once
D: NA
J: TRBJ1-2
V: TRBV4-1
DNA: TGCGCCAGCAGCCAAGAAGACATTCCAGCTAACTATGGCTACACCTTC
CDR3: CASSQEDIPANYGYTF

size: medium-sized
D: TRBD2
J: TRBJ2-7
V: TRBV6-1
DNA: TGTGCCAGCAGTGAATTAGCGGGAGAAATCCACGAGCAGTACTTC
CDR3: CASSELAGEIHEQYF

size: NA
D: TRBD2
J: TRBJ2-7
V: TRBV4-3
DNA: TGCGCCAGCAGCCATAGGACTAGCGGCAGCTCCTACGAGCAGTACTTC
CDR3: CASSHRTSGSSYEQYF

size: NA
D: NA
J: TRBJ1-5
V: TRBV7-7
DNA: TGTGCCAGCAGTTCGGGACTACATCAGCCCCAGCATTTT
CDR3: CASSSGLHQPQHF

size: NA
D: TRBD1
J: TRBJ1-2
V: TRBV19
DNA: TGTGCCAGTAGTATAGGCCCAGGGGGCACGTATGGCTACACCTTC
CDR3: CASSIGPGGTYGYTF

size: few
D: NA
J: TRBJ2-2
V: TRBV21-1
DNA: TGTGCCAGCAGCCCTACGGGGGGAGGCGGTACCGGGGAGCTGTTTTTT
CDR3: CASSPTGGGGTGELFF

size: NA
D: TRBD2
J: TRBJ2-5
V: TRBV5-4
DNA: TGTGCCAGCAGCTTGGATGGGAGGGCAGGGTCGGAGACCCAGTACTTC
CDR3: CASSLDGRAGSETQYF

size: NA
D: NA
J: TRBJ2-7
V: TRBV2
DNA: TGTGCCAGTGCTACCCGGGAGAGCTCCTACGAGCAGTACTTC
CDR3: CASATRESSYEQYF

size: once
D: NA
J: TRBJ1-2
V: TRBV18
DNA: TGTGCCAGCTCACCGTCGACAGGTTCTGGCTACACCTTC
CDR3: CASSPSTGSGYTF

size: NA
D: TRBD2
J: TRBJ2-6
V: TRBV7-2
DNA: TGTGCCAGCAGCTTCAGCGGGAGCACCGAAACTGGGGCCAACGTCCTGACTTTC
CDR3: CASSFSGSTETGANVLTF

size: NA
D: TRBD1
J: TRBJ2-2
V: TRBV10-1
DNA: TGCGCCGCAGGGGGATCCAGCACCGGGGAGCTGTTTTTT
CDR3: CAAGGSSTGELFF

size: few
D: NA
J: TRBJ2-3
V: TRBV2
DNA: TGTGCCAGCAGTGACGCGGGGGCACTCACAGATACGCAGTATTTT
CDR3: CASSDAGALTDTQYF

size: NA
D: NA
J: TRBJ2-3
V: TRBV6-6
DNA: TGTGCCAGCAGTTATGTCCAGCGGGTGGAATGGGAGACGCAGTATTTT
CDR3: CASSYVQRVEWETQYF

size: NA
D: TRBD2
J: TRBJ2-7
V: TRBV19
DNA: TGTGCCAGTAGTATCACTACTAGCGGAGCCTACGAGCAGTACTTC
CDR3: CASSITTSGAYEQYF

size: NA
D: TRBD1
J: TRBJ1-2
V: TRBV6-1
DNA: TGTGCCAGCGTTTGGGACAGGGTTGGCTACACCTTC
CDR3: CASVWDRVGYTF

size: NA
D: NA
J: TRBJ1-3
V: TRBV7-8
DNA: TGTGCCAGCAGCTTAGTCACGGGAAACTCTGGAAACACCATATATTTT
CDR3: CASSLVTGNSGNTIYF